This is a list of T cell receptor beta chains from one sample in a study of T cell responses to AZD1222 COVID-19 vaccine. Using immunoSEQ multiplex PCR, the repertoire was profiled, and TCRdb retains in-frame clones only, with some absent. The top ten clones hold 2.8% of a sample with some 130,000 clones, approximately 90% of them seen once. Sequencing was performed on peripheral blood, taken on day 0 of AZD1222 vaccination. These receptors came from an adult in good health. Each CDR3 is given without its conserved first and last residue. D genes are given only for firm matches. For some rows the clone size is stated as once, few or many, or as a class when expanded; others skip it.

CDR3aa	d_gene	len	v_gene	j_gene	abundance
ASSLKGLHSQPQH	-	13	TRBV4-1	TRBJ1-5	-
ASSRGQLEKLF	TRBD1	11	TRBV19	TRBJ1-4	-
SASGGTGELF	-	10	TRBV20-1	TRBJ2-2	-
ASRPGQVYGYT	TRBD1	11	TRBV28	TRBJ1-2	-
ASSPGGQGNQPQH	TRBD1	13	TRBV5-1	TRBJ1-5	once
ASSVELAGTTNTGELF	TRBD2	16	TRBV9	TRBJ2-2	-
ASKGPGGSPPEQY	-	13	TRBV19	TRBJ2-7	-
ASSLDSYNEQF	-	11	TRBV5-4	TRBJ2-1	-
ASASTGQGSNQPQH	TRBD1	14	TRBV19	TRBJ1-5	once
ASSLSRNEQY	-	10	TRBV11-3	TRBJ2-7	-
ASSRTAYGYT	-	10	TRBV7-2	TRBJ1-2	once
ASSLVGTGELF	-	11	TRBV13	TRBJ2-2	-
ASSGDSHYGYT	TRBD1	11	TRBV3-1/TRBV3-2	TRBJ1-2	-
ASSGGGRGGELF	-	12	TRBV7-8	TRBJ2-2	-
ASSLTTDYYGYT	-	12	TRBV7-2	TRBJ1-2	-
ASSYYRGNYEQY	TRBD1	12	TRBV6-5	TRBJ2-7	-
ASKRTSGGEQF	TRBD2	11	TRBV19	TRBJ2-1	-
ASSLEPDRGYQPQH	TRBD1	14	TRBV5-1	TRBJ1-5	-
ASSQDSGYGYT	-	11	TRBV5-4	TRBJ1-2	-
ASITLAGGHNEQF	TRBD2	13	TRBV6-5	TRBJ2-1	-
ASRQGPFGYT	-	10	TRBV5-6	TRBJ1-2	-
ASRGDLSEQY	-	10	TRBV23-1	TRBJ2-7	-
ASSQFIGDEQY	-	11	TRBV4-3	TRBJ2-7	-